Listed below are T cell receptor beta chains from one sample, sequenced in a study of blood T cell repertoires in COVID-19. Sequenced by immunoSEQ multiplex PCR; TCRdb stores in-frame clones only, minus some. The repertoire includes 350,000 or so clones, about 90% of them detected once, and just over 1% sits in the top ten. The sequencing sample was made of PBMCs or T cells enriched from blood (not recorded which). Receptors originate from a woman aged 30 to 39 who had been exposed to COVID-19. CDR3s include the opening cysteine and the closing phenylalanine or tryptophan. The D gene is left open where the match is weak. A row's size may be missing; if present it is once, few, many or a size class.

V gene: TRBV27
clone size: .
J gene: TRBJ1-2
D gene: .
CDR3 DNA: TGTGCCAGCAGTCGGGGGGCACTCTATGGCTACACCTTC
CDR3 protein: CASSRGALYGYTF

V gene: TRBV27
clone size: .
J gene: TRBJ2-2
D gene: .
CDR3 DNA: TGTGCCAGCAGTTTCGTGGGAGGAAACACCGGGGAGCTGTTTTTT
CDR3 protein: CASSFVGGNTGELFF

V gene: TRBV5-1
clone size: .
J gene: TRBJ1-2
D gene: .
CDR3 DNA: TGCGCCAGCAGCCCCGGGGGGGCTAACTATGGCTACACCTTC
CDR3 protein: CASSPGGANYGYTF

V gene: TRBV9
clone size: .
J gene: TRBJ2-6
D gene: TRBD1
CDR3 DNA: TGTGCCAGCAGGGGGACAGGGGTCTCTGGGGCCAACGTCCTGACTTTC
CDR3 protein: CASRGTGVSGANVLTF

V gene: TRBV7-9
clone size: few
J gene: TRBJ1-1
D gene: .
CDR3 DNA: TGTGCCAGCAGCTTATCCAGGACTTACACTGAAGCTTTCTTT
CDR3 protein: CASSLSRTYTEAFF

V gene: TRBV9
clone size: .
J gene: TRBJ2-7
D gene: .
CDR3 DNA: TGTGCCAGCAGCCCTCTAGCCGACTACGAGCAGTACTTC
CDR3 protein: CASSPLADYEQYF

V gene: TRBV7-2
clone size: .
J gene: TRBJ2-7
D gene: TRBD2
CDR3 DNA: TGTGCCAGCAGCCTACGGACTAGCGGGGTGCCATACGAGCAGTACTTC
CDR3 protein: CASSLRTSGVPYEQYF

V gene: TRBV27
clone size: .
J gene: TRBJ2-1
D gene: .
CDR3 DNA: TGTGCCAGCAGTTTTCCAGGGGCCAGCAATGAGCAGTTCTTC
CDR3 protein: CASSFPGASNEQFF

V gene: TRBV19
clone size: .
J gene: TRBJ2-7
D gene: .
CDR3 DNA: TGTGCCAGTAGTATAGTGGGGAGTGAGTACGAGCAGTACTTC
CDR3 protein: CASSIVGSEYEQYF

V gene: TRBV7-2
clone size: once
J gene: TRBJ2-2
D gene: .
CDR3 DNA: TGTGCCAGCAGCTTAGTCTCGACAAAGAACACCGGGGAGCTGTTTTTT
CDR3 protein: CASSLVSTKNTGELFF

V gene: TRBV6-5
clone size: .
J gene: TRBJ1-3
D gene: .
CDR3 DNA: TGTGCCATTGGCGACAGGTCCCTCTCTGGAAACACCATATATTTT
CDR3 protein: CAIGDRSLSGNTIYF

V gene: TRBV7-9
clone size: .
J gene: TRBJ1-1
D gene: .
CDR3 DNA: TGTGCCAGCAGGGGGACAAACCGGGACAAAAAGAACACTGAAGCTTTCTTT
CDR3 protein: CASRGTNRDKKNTEAFF

V gene: TRBV18
clone size: .
J gene: TRBJ1-5
D gene: .
CDR3 DNA: TGTGCCAGCTCACAGGGGAGGGGTCCTCAGCCCCAGCATTTT
CDR3 protein: CASSQGRGPQPQHF

V gene: TRBV7-2
clone size: once
J gene: TRBJ2-1
D gene: .
CDR3 DNA: TGTGCCAGCAGCCTACTCGGACAGCGGCAGTTCTTC
CDR3 protein: CASSLLGQRQFF

V gene: TRBV24-1
clone size: .
J gene: TRBJ2-5
D gene: TRBD2
CDR3 DNA: TGTGCCACCAGTGATTTCCGCGGGAGGGGAGAAGAGACCCAGTACTTC
CDR3 protein: CATSDFRGRGEETQYF

V gene: TRBV4-1
clone size: .
J gene: TRBJ2-1
D gene: .
CDR3 DNA: TGCGCCAGCAGCTGGAGGGATGAGCAGTTCTTC
CDR3 protein: CASSWRDEQFF

V gene: TRBV3-1/TRBV3-2
clone size: .
J gene: TRBJ2-1
D gene: TRBD2
CDR3 DNA: TGTGCCAGCAGCCCTCATTTAGGACTAGCGGGGACTTACAATGAGCAGTTCTTC
CDR3 protein: CASSPHLGLAGTYNEQFF

V gene: TRBV24-1
clone size: .
J gene: TRBJ2-5
D gene: TRBD1
CDR3 DNA: TGTGCCACCAGCCCCTCGACAGGGGTAGAGACCCAGTACTTC
CDR3 protein: CATSPSTGVETQYF

V gene: TRBV29-1
clone size: .
J gene: TRBJ2-5
D gene: TRBD2
CDR3 DNA: TGCAGCGTTGGACTAGCGGGATTGGGAGAGACCCAGTACTTC
CDR3 protein: CSVGLAGLGETQYF

V gene: TRBV3-1/TRBV3-2
clone size: once
J gene: TRBJ1-1
D gene: .
CDR3 DNA: TGTGCCAGCAGCCGAAGTCGGGTTTTTGACACTGAAGCTTTCTTT
CDR3 protein: CASSRSRVFDTEAFF

V gene: TRBV5-1
clone size: .
J gene: TRBJ1-2
D gene: .
CDR3 DNA: TGCGCCAGCACCTCCCAGTCCGGGGCTAACTATGGCTACACCTTC
CDR3 protein: CASTSQSGANYGYTF

V gene: TRBV29-1
clone size: few
J gene: TRBJ1-2
D gene: .
CDR3 DNA: TGCAGCGTTGGGTCCTCGGCAGGGCGCTATGGCTACACCTTC
CDR3 protein: CSVGSSAGRYGYTF

V gene: TRBV21-1
clone size: .
J gene: TRBJ2-7
D gene: .
CDR3 DNA: TGTGCCAAGGGACAGGGCGGACACGAGCAGTACTTC
CDR3 protein: CAKGQGGHEQYF

V gene: TRBV12-3/TRBV12-4
clone size: .
J gene: TRBJ1-5
D gene: .
CDR3 DNA: TGTGCCAGCAGTTTGATAGAAGAGCAGCCCCAGCATTTT
CDR3 protein: CASSLIEEQPQHF

V gene: TRBV11-2
clone size: once
J gene: TRBJ1-6
D gene: TRBD1
CDR3 DNA: TGTGCCAGCAGCTCCTCTGTTGGGACAGGGGATTCACCCCTCCACTTT
CDR3 protein: CASSSSVGTGDSPLHF

V gene: TRBV28
clone size: .
J gene: TRBJ1-5
D gene: TRBD1
CDR3 DNA: TGTGCCAGCAGTTTATGGAGGGGGACAGGGGACCATCAGCCCCAGCATTTT
CDR3 protein: CASSLWRGTGDHQPQHF

V gene: TRBV7-9
clone size: .
J gene: TRBJ2-7
D gene: TRBD2
CDR3 DNA: TGTGCCAGCAGCCCCAGCGGGACGGAGGCCTACGAGCAGTACTTC
CDR3 protein: CASSPSGTEAYEQYF

V gene: TRBV9
clone size: .
J gene: TRBJ2-7
D gene: TRBD1
CDR3 DNA: TGTGCCAGCAGCGCTACGGAAGGACAGGTCCACGAGCAGTACTTC
CDR3 protein: CASSATEGQVHEQYF

V gene: TRBV18
clone size: once
J gene: TRBJ1-5
D gene: .
CDR3 DNA: TGTGCCAGCTCACCGAGTAATCAGCCCCAGCATTTT
CDR3 protein: CASSPSNQPQHF

V gene: TRBV3-1/TRBV3-2
clone size: once
J gene: TRBJ2-7
D gene: TRBD2
CDR3 DNA: TGTGCCAGCAGCCCCCGACTAGCGGGAGTGACCCCCAATTCCTACGAGCAGTACTTC
CDR3 protein: CASSPRLAGVTPNSYEQYF

V gene: TRBV28
clone size: .
J gene: TRBJ1-2
D gene: .
CDR3 DNA: TGTGCCAGCAGTCTCCCCAGCGTCAACTATGGCTACACCTTC
CDR3 protein: CASSLPSVNYGYTF

V gene: TRBV5-6
clone size: .
J gene: TRBJ2-7
D gene: .
CDR3 DNA: TGTGCCAGCAGCTTACCCGACAGCTACGAGCAGTACTTC
CDR3 protein: CASSLPDSYEQYF

V gene: TRBV5-4
clone size: .
J gene: TRBJ2-5
D gene: .
CDR3 DNA: TGTGCCAGCAGCTTGGAGAGTTTAGTACCGGGACCTACGCGGGGGACCCAGTACTTC
CDR3 protein: CASSLESLVPGPTRGTQYF

V gene: TRBV10-2
clone size: .
J gene: TRBJ2-7
D gene: TRBD1
CDR3 DNA: TGCGCCAGCGGGGACAGGGGGAACTCGAGGCAGTACTTC
CDR3 protein: CASGDRGNSRQYF

V gene: TRBV6-4
clone size: .
J gene: TRBJ2-3
D gene: TRBD2
CDR3 DNA: TGTGCCAGCAGCGAGCGGGAATACACAGATACGCAGTATTTT
CDR3 protein: CASSEREYTDTQYF

V gene: TRBV7-9
clone size: .
J gene: TRBJ1-2
D gene: .
CDR3 DNA: TGTGCCAGCAGCTTCTCCGAACAACAGGGCCATGGCTACACCTTC
CDR3 protein: CASSFSEQQGHGYTF

V gene: TRBV11-2
clone size: .
J gene: TRBJ2-3
D gene: .
CDR3 DNA: TGTGCCAGCAGCAGCGACAGCTTGAAAAAGTATTTT
CDR3 protein: CASSSDSLKKYF

V gene: TRBV28
clone size: .
J gene: TRBJ2-7
D gene: .
CDR3 DNA: TGTGCCAGCAGTCGCCCACACGATACCGAGCAGTACTTC
CDR3 protein: CASSRPHDTEQYF

V gene: TRBV29-1
clone size: .
J gene: TRBJ2-2
D gene: .
CDR3 DNA: TGCAGCGTCCGCACCGGGGAGCTGTTTTTT
CDR3 protein: CSVRTGELFF

V gene: TRBV7-9
clone size: .
J gene: TRBJ2-5
D gene: TRBD2
CDR3 DNA: TGTGCCAGCAGCTTAGCGGCGGGAGGAATAGAGACCCAGTACTTC
CDR3 protein: CASSLAAGGIETQYF

V gene: TRBV7-2
clone size: .
J gene: TRBJ2-7
D gene: TRBD2
CDR3 DNA: TGTGCCAGCAGCTCGACTAGCGGGAGGGCCTACGAGCAGTACTTC
CDR3 protein: CASSSTSGRAYEQYF

V gene: TRBV24-1
clone size: .
J gene: TRBJ2-1
D gene: .
CDR3 DNA: TGTGCCACCAGTGAGTGGCAAAACAATGAGCAGTTCTTC
CDR3 protein: CATSEWQNNEQFF

V gene: TRBV11-2
clone size: .
J gene: TRBJ1-5
D gene: TRBD1
CDR3 DNA: TGTGCCAGCAGCCCCGGGACAGGGTTTGGTCAGCCCCAGCATTTT
CDR3 protein: CASSPGTGFGQPQHF

V gene: TRBV14
clone size: .
J gene: TRBJ1-4
D gene: .
CDR3 DNA: TGTGCCAGCAGCCACCAACCGGTTCCTAATGAAAAACTGTTTTTT
CDR3 protein: CASSHQPVPNEKLFF

V gene: TRBV6-5
clone size: once
J gene: TRBJ1-1
D gene: .
CDR3 DNA: TGTGCCAGCAGCTCTTGGACAGATAAAGCTTTCTTT
CDR3 protein: CASSSWTDKAFF

V gene: TRBV11-3
clone size: once
J gene: TRBJ2-5
D gene: TRBD2
CDR3 DNA: TGTGCCAGCAGCTTAGGGGCGGGAGGTCGGGGGACCCAGTACTTC
CDR3 protein: CASSLGAGGRGTQYF

V gene: TRBV10-1
clone size: .
J gene: TRBJ2-7
D gene: TRBD2
CDR3 DNA: TGCGCCAGCAGTGAGGCACCGCTAGCGGGAGGGCCCTACGAGCAGTACTTC
CDR3 protein: CASSEAPLAGGPYEQYF

V gene: TRBV11-2
clone size: .
J gene: TRBJ1-1
D gene: TRBD1
CDR3 DNA: TGTGCCAGCGGGGGACAGATGAACACTGAAGCTTTCTTT
CDR3 protein: CASGGQMNTEAFF

V gene: TRBV3-1/TRBV3-2
clone size: .
J gene: TRBJ1-1
D gene: .
CDR3 DNA: TGTGCCAGCAGCCAACTACAGGGACACACTGAAGCTTTCTTT
CDR3 protein: CASSQLQGHTEAFF

V gene: TRBV6-1
clone size: .
J gene: TRBJ1-2
D gene: .
CDR3 DNA: TGTGCCAGCAGTGATTCGTTATGGGCAGGTCACGGCTACACCTTC
CDR3 protein: CASSDSLWAGHGYTF

V gene: TRBV7-9
clone size: .
J gene: TRBJ2-3
D gene: TRBD2
CDR3 DNA: TGTGCCAGCAGCTCCTGGACTAGCGGGAGCACAGATACGCAGTATTTT
CDR3 protein: CASSSWTSGSTDTQYF

V gene: TRBV28
clone size: .
J gene: TRBJ2-3
D gene: TRBD2
CDR3 DNA: TGTGCCAGCATATGGGCGAGCGGGAGTGCAGATACGCAGTATTTT
CDR3 protein: CASIWASGSADTQYF

V gene: TRBV9
clone size: few
J gene: TRBJ1-4
D gene: TRBD1
CDR3 DNA: TGTGCCAGCAGCGCCTCCGGGACAGGGAATGAAAAACTGTTTTTT
CDR3 protein: CASSASGTGNEKLFF

V gene: TRBV14
clone size: once
J gene: TRBJ1-3
D gene: .
CDR3 DNA: TGTGCCAGCAGCCAAGATTGGGGCCAGAGAGCTGGAAACACCATATATTTT
CDR3 protein: CASSQDWGQRAGNTIYF

V gene: TRBV5-5
clone size: .
J gene: TRBJ2-3
D gene: TRBD2
CDR3 DNA: TGTGCCAGCAGTCTTGGACTAGCGGGCGCACCTAGCACAGATACGCAGTATTTT
CDR3 protein: CASSLGLAGAPSTDTQYF

V gene: TRBV11-3
clone size: .
J gene: TRBJ2-7
D gene: .
CDR3 DNA: TGTGCCAGCAGCCCGCGGAACGAGCAGTACTTC
CDR3 protein: CASSPRNEQYF